The rows below give T cell receptor beta chains drawn from one sample of a study of blood T cell repertoires in COVID-19. Generated by immunoSEQ multiplex PCR, the TCRdb table keeps only in-frame clones and is missing some. The sample consists of about 490,000 clones, roughly 85% of them appearing once. Sequencing was performed on peripheral blood. The receptor set was obtained from a human donor in a cohort sampled during active COVID-19. Each CDR3 is given with its conserved first and last residue. A D gene is named only where the DNA matches it firmly. Some rows have no size entry. The others give once, few or many, or a class for an expanded clone.

-	TRBD1	TRBV6-5	TRBJ1-1	TGTGCCAGCAGTCAAAAGACAGGGGTTATTTTGGAAGCTTTCTTT	CASSQKTGVILEAFF
-	-	TRBV30	TRBJ1-1	TGTGCCTGGAGTGTACGATGGGCCCTCTCCTCGAACACTGAAGCTTTCTTT	CAWSVRWALSSNTEAFF
-	-	TRBV6-5	TRBJ1-2	TGTGCCAGCAGTCGGAGGCCCGACTATGGCTACACCTTC	CASSRRPDYGYTF
-	TRBD1	TRBV19	TRBJ1-3	TGTGCCAGCCAAACAGGGGTTTGGGGAAACACCATATATTTT	CASQTGVWGNTIYF
-	-	TRBV6-1	TRBJ1-2	TGTGCCAGCAGTGATGGTCAGGGGCTCGGCTATGGCTACACCTTC	CASSDGQGLGYGYTF
-	TRBD2	TRBV5-1	TRBJ2-1	TGCGCCAGCAGCTTGGTTGGGACTAGCGGGAAAAATGAGCAGTTCTTC	CASSLVGTSGKNEQFF
-	-	TRBV19	TRBJ1-1	TGTGCCAGCTCAGGGAACATGAACACTGAAGCTTTCTTT	CASSGNMNTEAFF
-	-	TRBV7-9	TRBJ2-5	TGTGCCAGCAGCTTCAGCGGTCAAGAGACCCAGTACTTC	CASSFSGQETQYF
-	TRBD2	TRBV19	TRBJ2-1	TGTGCCAGTAGTCCCGGGTTAGCGGGAGTTTATGAGCAGTTCTTC	CASSPGLAGVYEQFF
-	TRBD2	TRBV11-2	TRBJ2-1	TGTGCCAGCAGCCCCCCCGGGGGGAGGAATGAGCAGTTCTTC	CASSPPGGRNEQFF
-	-	TRBV25-1	TRBJ2-7	TGTGCCAGCAGTGTCACAGGGTGGTCCGACTACGAGCAGTACTTC	CASSVTGWSDYEQYF
-	TRBD1	TRBV24-1	TRBJ1-5	TGTGCCACCAGTGAACCGAGACAGGGCGGCAATCAGCCCCAGCATTTT	CATSEPRQGGNQPQHF
-	-	TRBV7-2	TRBJ1-3	TGTGCCAGCAGCTTAGAGAGAGCGGGAAACACCATATATTTT	CASSLERAGNTIYF
-	TRBD2	TRBV27	TRBJ2-1	TGTGCCAGCAGTTTGGCACTAGCGGGAGGGGACGGATTTTTCTTC	CASSLALAGGDGFFF
-	TRBD1	TRBV6-6	TRBJ2-4	TGTGCCAGCAGCTCGACTGGGACAGGAGAACTTATAGCCAAAAACATTCAGTACTTC	CASSSTGTGELIAKNIQYF
-	-	TRBV30	TRBJ2-5	TGTGCCTGGAGCCCCGGAGTCACCCAGTACTTC	CAWSPGVTQYF
-	-	TRBV6-6	TRBJ1-6	TGTGCCAGCAGTTACAGGGACACTAATTCACCCCTCCACTTT	CASSYRDTNSPLHF
-	TRBD1	TRBV11-2	TRBJ2-1	TGTGCCAGCAGGATAGGACAGGGTCTCTACAATGAGCAGTTCTTC	CASRIGQGLYNEQFF
-	-	TRBV18	TRBJ2-3	TGTGCCAGCTCACCTCGCGGCCCCGGAGATACGCAGTATTTT	CASSPRGPGDTQYF
-	-	TRBV19	TRBJ2-1	TGTGCCAGTAACGTGAGGGGGAGGGCAAACAATGAGCAGTTCTTC	CASNVRGRANNEQFF
-	TRBD2	TRBV28	TRBJ2-1	TGTGCCAGTCTCCCAGGCCTAGCGGGAGGGAATGAGCAGTTCTTC	CASLPGLAGGNEQFF
-	TRBD1	TRBV12-5	TRBJ1-5	TGTGCTAGTGGTTTGGGTCGACAGGGAGGATATAGCAATCAGCCCCAGCATTTT	CASGLGRQGGYSNQPQHF
-	-	TRBV3-1/TRBV3-2	TRBJ1-2	TGTGCCAGCAGCCAGGGGGGTCACGGGGTTGGCTACACCTTC	CASSQGGHGVGYTF
once	-	TRBV19	TRBJ1-5	TGTGCCAGTAGTATAAATGAGAATCAGCCCCAGCATTTT	CASSINENQPQHF
-	-	TRBV3-1/TRBV3-2	TRBJ1-4	TGTGCCAGCAGCCAAGCCGGGGTGTCTAATGAAAAACTGTTTTTT	CASSQAGVSNEKLFF
-	-	TRBV5-1	TRBJ2-6	TGCGCCAGCAGCTTGTCTGGAAGTGGGAGCTCTGGGGCCAACGTCCTGACTTTC	CASSLSGSGSSGANVLTF